The entry below gives a single T cell receptor beta chain sequence along with its context. The junction departs from the called germline gene at one end, perhaps through a read error. This specimen belongs to a study of CD4 and CD8 cells across lung adenocarcinoma regions. The CDR3 covers 14 residues. The germline CDR1 and CDR2 sequences are MNHEY and SVGAGI. One entry per CDR3 protein, called by TCRdb with MiXCR from the PCR reads. The sample holds 2,000 to 2,500 distinct CDR3 sequences, around 49% seen once. Samples came from patients with localized non-small cell lung adenocarcinoma. The sequenced material came from CD4+ T cells from the center of a lung tumor. This chain connects TRBV6-5 to TRBJ2-4; no reliable D call. The receptor was isolated from a female donor with lung adenocarcinoma. The CD4 and CD8 labels of this study may be unreliable. Written as DNA, the CDR3 is TGTGCCAGCAGTTCCGAGCGCCACGGAAACACTCAGTACTTC. It codes for CASSSERHGNTQYF.